This TCR beta chain originates from a study of cytotoxic CD8 clonotypes in ibrutinib-treated CLL. In the study overall: Response samples were drawn at a median of approximately 11 months of treatment, range 6 to 36. Overall study results and limits: Sampling schedules were unmatched across sustained-remission and progressing patients.

For this clone: Its antigen is not known.

Profiled with immunoSEQ multiplex PCR; TCRdb holds only in-frame clones, not every one. The table shows approximately 60,000 clones, with 45% to 70% occurring only once. This CDR3 region has 14 residues. The germline V and J ends were trimmed by 4 bases and 0 bases, with 7 bases remaining between them. The germline CDR1 and CDR2 sequences are SGHTA and FQGNSA. The TCR was taken from a human donor with chronic lymphocytic leukemia. V usage is TRBV7-2 and J usage is TRBJ2-4; no firm D call. The sequencing here drew on PBMCs, taken after 24 months of ibrutinib treatment. The DNA of the CDR3 is TGTGCCAGCAGCTCCCCCTTAGCCAAAAACATTCAGTACTTC. Its translation: CASSSPLAKNIQYF.